Sequencing of this T cell receptor beta chain was carried out in a study of metastatic and nonmetastatic thyroid tumors. Overall study: The comparison covered peripheral blood and tumor or nodule tissue in malignant and benign thyroid patients.

This clone was seen a few times. Antigen unknown. Findings and caveats of the study: Malignant thyroid tumors reportedly had TCR beta diversity that was significantly higher than in benign nodules, in blood and tumor.

Germline V gives CDR1 MNHEY, CDR2 SVGAGI. The CDR3 sequence is 16 residues long. Trimming cost V 2 bases and J 2 bases, with 15 bases left between them. Authors' data handling: A distant-metastasis classifier for papillary thyroid cancer was built using CDR3 differences across clinicopathological groups. With MiXCR, TCRdb called clones anew from the PCR reads. It is TCRdb's table, rather than the study itself, that gives the V and J calls and clone size. The table records thousands of clones, around 32% of them present only once. All patients were treatment-naive before thyroid surgery. The genes are TRBV6-5 and TRBJ1-2; the D is unclear. The receptor comes from a female donor with papillary thyroid cancer or a benign thyroid nodule (not recorded which). Some clones in this sample may be carry-over from other donors' samples. The material sequenced was adjacent normal tissue. The CDR3 reads CASSYGPKNTNYGYTF. The CDR3 DNA reads TGTGCCAGCAGTTACGGACCGAAGAACACAAACTATGGCTACACCTTC.